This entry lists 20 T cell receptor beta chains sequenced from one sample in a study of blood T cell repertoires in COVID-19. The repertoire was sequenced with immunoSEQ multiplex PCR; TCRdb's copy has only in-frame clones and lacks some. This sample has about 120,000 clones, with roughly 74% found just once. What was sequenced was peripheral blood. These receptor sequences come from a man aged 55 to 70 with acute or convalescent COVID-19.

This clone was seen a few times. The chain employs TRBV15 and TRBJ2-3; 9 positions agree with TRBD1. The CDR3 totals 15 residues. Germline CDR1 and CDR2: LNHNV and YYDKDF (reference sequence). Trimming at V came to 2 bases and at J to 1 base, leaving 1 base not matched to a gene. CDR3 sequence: CATSRRTGGTDTQYF. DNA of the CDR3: TGTGCCACCAGCAGACGGACAGGGGGCACAGATACGCAGTATTTT.

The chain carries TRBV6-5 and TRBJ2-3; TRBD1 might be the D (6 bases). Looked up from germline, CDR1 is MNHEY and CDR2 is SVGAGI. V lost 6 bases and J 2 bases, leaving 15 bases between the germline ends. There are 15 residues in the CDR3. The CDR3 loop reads CASRTGTKNTDTQYF. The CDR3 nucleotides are TGTGCCAGCAGGACCGGGACAAAGAACACAGATACGCAGTATTTT.

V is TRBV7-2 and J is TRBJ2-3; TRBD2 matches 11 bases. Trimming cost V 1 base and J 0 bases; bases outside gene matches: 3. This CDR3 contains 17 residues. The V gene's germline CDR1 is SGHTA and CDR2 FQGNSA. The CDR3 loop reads CASSLDSSGRSTDTQYF. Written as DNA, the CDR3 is TGTGCCAGCAGCTTAGATTCTAGCGGGAGGAGCACAGATACGCAGTATTTT. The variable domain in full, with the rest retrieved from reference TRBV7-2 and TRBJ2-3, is GAGVSQSPSNKVTEKGKDVELRCDPISGHTALYWYRQSLGQGLEFLIYFQGNSAPDKSGLPSDRFSAERTGGSVSTLTIQRTQQEDSAVYLCASSLDSSGRSTDTQYFGPGTRLTVL.

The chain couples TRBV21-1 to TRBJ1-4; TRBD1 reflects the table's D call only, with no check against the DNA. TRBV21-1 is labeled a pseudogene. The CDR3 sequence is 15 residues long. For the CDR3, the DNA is TGTGCCAGCAGCCGGGACAGGGGCTTATGGGGAAAAACTGTTTTT. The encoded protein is CASSRDRGLWGKTVF.

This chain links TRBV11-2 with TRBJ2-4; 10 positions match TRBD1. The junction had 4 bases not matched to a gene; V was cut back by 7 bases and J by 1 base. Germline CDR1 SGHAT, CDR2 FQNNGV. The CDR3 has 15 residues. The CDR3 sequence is CASTGQGTAKNIQYF. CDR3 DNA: TGTGCCAGCACGGGACAGGGGACTGCCAAAAACATTCAGTACTTC.

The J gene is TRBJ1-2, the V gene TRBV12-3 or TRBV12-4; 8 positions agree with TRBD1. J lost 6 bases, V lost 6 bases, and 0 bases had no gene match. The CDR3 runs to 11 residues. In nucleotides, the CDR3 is TGTGCCAGCAGGGACAGGGATGGCTACACCTTC. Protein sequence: CASRDRDGYTF.

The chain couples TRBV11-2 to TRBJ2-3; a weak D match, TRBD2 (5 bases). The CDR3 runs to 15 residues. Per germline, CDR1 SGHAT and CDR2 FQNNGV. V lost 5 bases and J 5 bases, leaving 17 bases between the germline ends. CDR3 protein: CASSPPEGLIDTQYF. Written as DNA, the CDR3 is TGTGCCAGCAGCCCCCCCGAGGGCCTGATAGATACGCAGTATTTT.

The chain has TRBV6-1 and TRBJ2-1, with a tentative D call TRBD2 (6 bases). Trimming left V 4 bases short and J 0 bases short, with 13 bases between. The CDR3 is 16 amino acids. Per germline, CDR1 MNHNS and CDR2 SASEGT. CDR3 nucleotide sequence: TGTGCCAGCAGTGTTAGTGGGAGGAGCTCCTACAATGAGCAGTTCTTC. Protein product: CASSVSGRSSYNEQFF.

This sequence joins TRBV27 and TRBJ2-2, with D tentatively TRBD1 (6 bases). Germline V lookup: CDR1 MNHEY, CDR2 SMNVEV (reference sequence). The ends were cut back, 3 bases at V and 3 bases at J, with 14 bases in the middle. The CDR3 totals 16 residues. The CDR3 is CASSFLSGVDTGELFF. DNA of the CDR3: TGTGCCAGCAGTTTTCTCTCAGGGGTCGACACCGGGGAGCTGTTTTTT.

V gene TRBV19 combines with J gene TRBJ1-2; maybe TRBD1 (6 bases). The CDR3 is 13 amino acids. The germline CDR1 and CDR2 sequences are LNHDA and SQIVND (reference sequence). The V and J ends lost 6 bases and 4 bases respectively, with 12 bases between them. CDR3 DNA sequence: TGTGCCAGTAGCCCTTTAGGGGGCTATGGCTACACCTTC. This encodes CASSPLGGYGYTF.

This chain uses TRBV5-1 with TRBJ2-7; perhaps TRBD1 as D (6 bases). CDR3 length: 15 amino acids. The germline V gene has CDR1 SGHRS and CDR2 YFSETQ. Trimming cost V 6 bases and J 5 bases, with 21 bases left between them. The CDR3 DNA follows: TGCGCCAGCACTACTGGGGGCGGCGTCGCCCACGAGCAGTACTTC. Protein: CASTTGGGVAHEQYF.

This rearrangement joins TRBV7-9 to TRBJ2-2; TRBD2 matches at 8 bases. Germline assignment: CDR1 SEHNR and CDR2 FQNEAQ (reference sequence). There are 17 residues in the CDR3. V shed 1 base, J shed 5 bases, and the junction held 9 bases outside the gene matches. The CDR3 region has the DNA TGTGCCAGCAGCTTAGATCGGGGGGGAGCCCTGACCGGGGAGCTGTTTTTT. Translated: CASSLDRGGALTGELFF. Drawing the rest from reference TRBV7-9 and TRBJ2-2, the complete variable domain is DTGVSQNPRHKITKRGQNVTFRCDPISEHNRLYWYRQTLGQGPEFLTYFQNEAQLEKSRLLSDRFSAERPKGSFSTLEIQRTEQGDSAMYLCASSLDRGGALTGELFFGEGSRLTVL.

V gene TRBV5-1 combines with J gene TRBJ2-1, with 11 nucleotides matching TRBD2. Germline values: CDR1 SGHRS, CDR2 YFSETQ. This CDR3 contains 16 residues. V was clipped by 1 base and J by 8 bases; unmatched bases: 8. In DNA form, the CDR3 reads TGCGCCAGCAGCTTGAGGCTAGCGGGGGGCACCGATGAGCAGTTCTTC. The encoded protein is CASSLRLAGGTDEQFF.

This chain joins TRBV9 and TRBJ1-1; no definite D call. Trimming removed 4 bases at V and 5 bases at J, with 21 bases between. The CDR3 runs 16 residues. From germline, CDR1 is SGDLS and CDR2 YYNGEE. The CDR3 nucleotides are TGTGCCAGCAGCCCGGACTCCGGGCTCCGGGGTACTGAAGCTTTCTTT. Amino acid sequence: CASSPDSGLRGTEAFF. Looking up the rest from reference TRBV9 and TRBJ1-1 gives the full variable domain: DSGVTQTPKHLITATGQRVTLRCSPRSGDLSVYWYQQSLDQGLQFLIQYYNGEERAKGNILERFSAQQFPDLHSELNLSSLELGDSALYFCASSPDSGLRGTEAFFGQGTRLTVV.

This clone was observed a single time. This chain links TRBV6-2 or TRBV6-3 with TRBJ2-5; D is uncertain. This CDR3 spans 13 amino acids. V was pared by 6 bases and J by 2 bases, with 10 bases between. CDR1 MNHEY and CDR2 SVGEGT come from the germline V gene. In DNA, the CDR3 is TGTGCCAGCAGCCACCTCGGGCAAGAGACCCAGTACTTC. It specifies CASSHLGQETQYF.

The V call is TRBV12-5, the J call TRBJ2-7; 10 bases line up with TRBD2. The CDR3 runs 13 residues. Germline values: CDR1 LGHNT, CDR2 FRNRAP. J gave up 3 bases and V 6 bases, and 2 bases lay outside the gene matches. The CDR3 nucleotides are TGTGCTAGTGGCGCTAGCGGGAGCTACGAGCAGTACTTC. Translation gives CASGASGSYEQYF.

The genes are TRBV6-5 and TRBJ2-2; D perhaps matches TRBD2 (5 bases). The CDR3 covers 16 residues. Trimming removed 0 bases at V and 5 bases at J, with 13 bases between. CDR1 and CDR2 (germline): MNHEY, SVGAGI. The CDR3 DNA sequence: TGTGCCAGCAGTTACTCGAGATTTCGGGGTACCGGGGAGCTGTTTTTT. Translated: CASSYSRFRGTGELFF.

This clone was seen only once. CDR3 in DNA: TGTGCCAGTGCGGGGTACCCACAAGAGACCCAGTACTTC. It translates to CASAGYPQETQYF. The rearrangement uses TRBV9 and TRBJ2-5; possible D gene TRBD2, 6 bases. Trimming stripped 8 bases from V and 2 bases from J, with 13 bases between. Germline CDR1 and CDR2: SGDLS and YYNGEE. The CDR3 loop spans 13 amino acids.

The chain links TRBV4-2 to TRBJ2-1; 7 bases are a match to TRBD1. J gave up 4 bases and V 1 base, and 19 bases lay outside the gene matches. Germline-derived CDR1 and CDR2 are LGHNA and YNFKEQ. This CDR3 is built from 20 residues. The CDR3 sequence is CASSQGKTGPYISAYNEQFF. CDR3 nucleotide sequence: TGTGCCAGCAGCCAAGGGAAGACAGGGCCTTACATCAGCGCTTACAATGAGCAGTTCTTC.

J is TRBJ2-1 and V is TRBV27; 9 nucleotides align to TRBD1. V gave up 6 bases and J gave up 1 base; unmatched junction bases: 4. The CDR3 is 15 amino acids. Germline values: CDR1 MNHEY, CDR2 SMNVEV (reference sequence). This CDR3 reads CASRPGQGSYNEQFF. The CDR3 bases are TGTGCCAGCAGGCCGGGACAGGGATCCTACAATGAGCAGTTCTTC.